The 8 T cell receptor beta chains below were found in one sample sequenced in a study of T cell clonality in common variable immunodeficiency (dated by TCRdb to the mid-2010s). The library was generated by the immunoSEQ multiplex PCR assay. Entries here come from immuneACCESS through TCRdb and include only in-frame sequences with V and J called. Some clones fail to appear in such tables; in the studies checked, an unresolved V gene covers under half of the shortfall, and the cause of the remainder is unknown. The table gives 60,000 to 75,000 clones for this sample, with none occurring only once. Approximately 1.6% of the sample is taken by the ten largest. The sequenced sample consisted of peripheral blood mononuclear cells. All receptors come from a person between 18 and 75 years old in good health.

This clone appeared many times. The read gets to within 3 residues of the CDR3 end, and the germline J gene fills in the rest. This sequence joins TRBV6-2 or TRBV6-3 and TRBJ2-7; 8 nucleotides line up with TRBD2. V was clipped by 7 bases and J by 3 bases; unmatched bases: 11. The CDR3 totals 15 residues. Germline V gene sequence: CDR1 MNHEY, CDR2 SVGEGT. Incomplete CDR3 DNA: TGTGCCAGCAACGGGGGGGGTCAGTCACGCTACGAG. This codes for CASNGGGQSRYE. The entire CDR3 reads CASNGGGQSRYEQYF.

This clone was seen more than once but under ten times. CDR3 bases read: TGTGCCAGCAGCCCCCCGCGGACAGCCTACGAG. Translating gives CASSPPRTAYE. In full, the CDR3 is CASSPPRTAYEQYF. J is TRBJ2-7 and V is TRBV5-5, with D maybe TRBD1 (6 bases). The read ends 3 residues before the CDR3 terminus; that terminus is restored from the germline J gene. This CDR3 contains 14 residues. Trimming took off 4 bases at V and 2 bases at J, with 13 bases between the two ends. CDR1 is SGHKS, CDR2 YYEKEE, per germline (reference sequence).

In its sample, this clone was seen many times. The CDR3 goes on 3 residues after the read ends, and that part is filled in from the germline J gene. The V gene is TRBV13, the J gene TRBJ2-1; 11 positions agree with TRBD2. After removal of 3 bases from V and 5 bases from J, the junction contained 3 bases not matched to a gene. The germline V gene has CDR1 PRHDT and CDR2 FYEKMQ (reference sequence). The CDR3 has 15 amino acids. CDR3 DNA (partial): TGTGCCAGCAGCTTTAGCGGGAGGGTAAACAATGAG. Residues: CASSFSGRVNNE. The CDR3 reads in full as CASSFSGRVNNEQFF.

At least ten counts were recorded for this clone. The CDR3 goes on 3 residues after the read ends, and that part is filled in from the germline J gene. This sequence joins TRBV6-1 and TRBJ2-3; possibly TRBD2 for D (5 bases). Germline loops: CDR1 MNHNS, CDR2 SASEGT. The length of the CDR3 is 15 residues. The V gene lost 1 base and the J gene lost 3 bases, with 11 bases spanning the gap. The CDR3 protein is CASSEEVLATDTQYF. CDR3 DNA (partial): TGTGCCAGCAGTGAAGAAGTGCTAGCAACAGATACG.

This clone occurred many times. The read falls 3 residues short of the CDR3 end, and the missing part is taken from the germline J gene. This chain uses TRBV7-8 with TRBJ2-7; a possible D gene is TRBD2 (6 bases). Trimming left V 10 bases short and J 3 bases short, with 16 bases between. The CDR3 sequence is 13 residues long. From germline, CDR1 is SGHVS and CDR2 FQNEAQ. The CDR3 bases that were read are TGTGCCACCGCGGGGCTACCCATCTACGAG. This sequence encodes CATAGLPIYE. In full, the CDR3 reads CATAGLPIYEQYF.

This clone was seen at least ten times. The read ends 3 residues before the CDR3 terminus; that terminus is restored from the germline J gene. The genes are TRBV7-9 and TRBJ1-5; 10 nucleotides line up with TRBD1. The CDR3 totals 14 residues. CDR1 is SEHNR and CDR2 is FQNEAQ in the germline V gene (reference sequence). V gave up 5 bases and J gave up 5 bases; unmatched junction bases: 3. The covered CDR3 bases are TGTGCCAGCAGCCCGGGGACAGGGGATCAGCCC. Its translation: CASSPGTGDQP. From start to end, the CDR3 is CASSPGTGDQPQHF.

This clone was counted many times. The missing CDR3 end, 3 residues past where the read stops, is filled in from the germline J gene. The J gene is TRBJ2-3, the V gene TRBV7-3; D may be TRBD2 (5 bases). V was trimmed by 5 bases and J by 5 bases, leaving 11 bases between them. The CDR3 totals 13 residues. Germline assignment: CDR1 SGHTA and CDR2 FQGTGA. The CDR3 reads CASSPGVGDTQYF. Incomplete CDR3 DNA: TGTGCCAGCAGCCCCGGGGTCGGAGATACG.

This clone was observed many times. The DNA ends 3 residues before the CDR3 does, and the rest of the CDR3 is filled in from the germline J gene. J is TRBJ2-1 and V is TRBV7-2, with 9 positions matching TRBD2. The germline CDR1 and CDR2 sequences are SGHTA and FQGNSA. The CDR3 is 15 amino acids. The J segment lost 5 bases and the V segment lost 2 bases, leaving 4 bases of the junction unmatched. The sequenced part of the CDR3 DNA is TGTGCCAGCAGCTTAATGTCTAGCGGGAACAATGAG. This sequence encodes CASSLMSSGNNE. The entire CDR3 sequence reads CASSLMSSGNNEQFF.